This T cell receptor beta chain was identified in a study of blood T cells in healthy people across ages. Study observations and caveats: Diversity was higher, and naive CD4+ cells more numerous, in long-lived donors than in aged donors.

About this clonotype: The target antigen is unknown.

The authors ran a second PCR of about 6 to 11 cycles using a sample-barcoded 5' primer and a J-beta primer mix. TCRdb called the 5' RACE reads again in MiXCR, with one record for every CDR3 protein. The table lists 2 million or so distinct CDR3 sequences, around 48% of them singletons. The individuals who served as donors were healthy Caucasians living in Russia, aged about 6 to 100. The sequenced material came from blood. The source is a woman between 40 and 50 years old in good health.

The CDR3 region has the DNA TGTGCCAGCAGCTTAGTCCTTCGGGTAGCAGATACGCAGTATTTT. Amino acid sequence: CASSLVLRVADTQYF. The chain has TRBV7-2 and TRBJ2-3; D is ambiguous. The CDR3 is 15 amino acids. CDR1 is SGHTA, CDR2 FQGNSA, per germline. V lost 1 base, J lost 4 bases, and 12 bases lay in between.